The 17 T cell receptor beta chains below were found in one sample sequenced in a study of blood T cells in healthy people across ages. Through a sample-barcoded 5' primer and a J-beta primer mix, a second PCR was run for roughly 7 to 12 cycles. Each CDR3 protein is one row after TCRdb ran MiXCR on the 5' RACE reads. The data hold 750,000 to 950,000 distinct CDR3 sequences, with about 55% observed a single time. Source material: blood. The receptor set was obtained from a man older than 75 in good health.

Notes on this clonotype: One junction end disagrees with the germline gene, perhaps due to a read error. The V gene is TRBV10-3, the J gene TRBJ2-7; D gene unclear. Germline V gene sequence: CDR1 ENHRY, CDR2 SYGVKD. CDR3 size: 11 residues. CDR3 region: CASSESIEQYF. CDR3 in DNA: TGTGCCAGCAGTGAGTCGATCGAGCAGTACTTC.

The chain uses TRBV29-1 and TRBJ2-7, with 12 bases matching TRBD1. CDR3 length: 16 residues. V trimming: 5 bases; J trimming: 3 bases; junction bases outside the gene matches: 11. The germline V gene has CDR1 SQVTM and CDR2 ANQGSEA. CDR3 nucleotides: TGCAGCGTTATCCCGGGACAGGGGGCTAACGACTACGAGCAGTACTTC. This gives the protein CSVIPGQGANDYEQYF.

J is TRBJ2-1 and V is TRBV29-1; D is undetermined. Germline V gene data show CDR1 as SQVTM and CDR2 as ANQGSEA. The CDR3 has 15 amino acids. Trimming removed 4 bases from V and 0 bases from J, with 13 bases in between. The CDR3 DNA is TGCAGCGTTGCGGTTGGCAGATCCTCCTACAATGAGCAGTTCTTC. This gives the protein CSVAVGRSSYNEQFF.

The rearrangement uses TRBV25-1 and TRBJ2-5, with D uncertain. Near its end, the DNA agrees better with TRBJ2-7, so the J call may be wrong. CDR3 length equals 15 residues. CDR1 and CDR2 from the germline V gene are MGHDK and SYGVNS. The CDR3 coding sequence is TGTGCCAGCAGTCCCCCGGGCGAAGGAAACTACGAGCAGTACTTC. Protein product: CASSPPGEGNYEQYF.

The chain is built from TRBV5-1 and TRBJ2-5; tentatively, D is TRBD1 (5 bases). The J call may be wrong; the DNA end is better matched by TRBJ2-7. The length of the CDR3 is 14 residues. CDR1 is SGHRS, CDR2 YFSETQ, per germline. The CDR3 DNA is TGCGCCAGCAGTTTGACAGATCCCCTTAACGAGCAGTACTTC. Its translation: CASSLTDPLNEQYF.

The chain joins TRBV11-2 to TRBJ2-4; D is ambiguous. Per the germline V gene, CDR1 is SGHAT and CDR2 is FQNNGV. Trimming removed 1 base from V and 2 bases from J, with 12 bases in between. CDR3 size: 16 residues. The CDR3: CASSLVRRFPKNIQYF. CDR3 DNA: TGTGCCAGCAGCTTAGTTCGCAGGTTCCCCAAAAACATTCAGTACTTC.

The chain is built from TRBV4-3 and TRBJ2-3; 8 positions agree with TRBD2. The trim removed 0 bases at V and 5 bases at J, leaving 7 bases unmatched. Germline CDR1 is LGHNA and CDR2 is YSLEER. This CDR3 is 16 amino acids long. This chain's CDR3 is CASSQESGGLRDTQYF. The CDR3, as DNA: TGCGCCAGCAGCCAAGAGTCGGGGGGGCTCAGAGATACGCAGTATTTT.

The chain couples TRBV28 to TRBJ2-5; the match to TRBD1 covers 9 bases. The end of the DNA aligns better with TRBJ2-7, so the J call may be wrong. Germline CDR1 reads MDHEN; CDR2 reads SYDVKM. There are 13 residues in the CDR3. CDR3: CASRGQGRDEQYF. The CDR3 bases are TGTGCCAGCAGGGGACAGGGTCGGGACGAGCAGTACTTC.

Comments on this clonotype: The junction and the germline gene differ at one end; a read error may be behind it. The chain uses TRBV7-8 and TRBJ2-1; 10 nucleotides agree with TRBD2. The CDR3 has 15 amino acids. CDR1 and CDR2 from the germline V gene are SGHVS and FQNEAQ. CDR3 amino acids: CACSLSSGSPREQFF. CDR3 nucleotide sequence: TGTGCCTGCAGCTTGTCTAGCGGGAGCCCCCGGGAGCAGTTCTTC.

This chain joins TRBV5-1 and TRBJ1-6; D is possibly TRBD1 (5 bases). This CDR3 is built from 15 residues. Germline CDR1 SGHRS, CDR2 YFSETQ. V dropped 4 bases and J dropped 6 bases, with 14 bases sitting between them. The CDR3 is CASSGGTGANSPLHF. The DNA of the CDR3 is TGCGCCAGCAGCGGGGGGACCGGCGCTAATTCACCCCTCCACTTT.

The chain employs TRBV2 and TRBJ1-2; the D gene is possibly TRBD1 (5 bases). The V gene's germline CDR1 is SNHLY and CDR2 FYNNEI. V lost 0 bases, J lost 4 bases, and 12 bases lay in between. The CDR3 has 15 residues. The CDR3 sequence is CASSEAPGRGYGYTF. The CDR3 region has the DNA TGTGCCAGCAGTGAAGCGCCAGGGAGGGGCTATGGCTACACCTTC.

This clonotype was seen only a few times. V and J are TRBV6-5 and TRBJ2-1; D gene uncertain. Trimming took 5 bases from V and 1 from J, leaving 9 bases between them. CDR3 length: 14 residues. Germline V lookup: CDR1 MNHEY, CDR2 SVGAGI. For the CDR3, the DNA is TGTGCCAGCAGTCCGCCCGAATCCTACAATGAGCAGTTCTTC. Translated: CASSPPESYNEQFF.

About this clonotype itself: Being one base from a much bigger clone, this may be a read error. The chain combines TRBV5-1 with TRBJ2-5; TRBD1 matches at 8 bases. The last part of the DNA fits TRBJ2-7 better; the J call may be wrong. CDR1 is SGHRS and CDR2 is YFSETQ in the germline V gene. The CDR3 covers 13 residues. CDR3 DNA: TGCGCCAGCAGCGTGGGACAGGTCTACGAGCAGTACTTC. As protein: CASSVGQVYEQYF.

V usage is TRBV25-1 and J usage is TRBJ1-2, with D tentatively TRBD1 (5 bases). Between the trimmed V and J ends, which lost 0 bases and 5 bases, there was a span of 16 bases. The CDR3 is 16 residues long. The germline CDR1 and CDR2 sequences are MGHDK and SYGVNS. CDR3 nucleotides: TGTGCCAGCAGTGAATATAATCTAGCACAGGAATATGGCTACACCTTC. Protein product: CASSEYNLAQEYGYTF.

The gene calls are TRBV12-3 or TRBV12-4 and TRBJ1-5; TRBD1 aligns across 12 bases. Unmatched junction bases numbered 13, after V lost 5 bases and J lost 2 bases. The CDR3 length is 19 residues. The CDR3 DNA reads as TGTGCCAGCAGTCCGGGGGACAGGGGGCGCGGATGGGGCAATCAGCCCCAGCATTTT. Its translation: CASSPGDRGRGWGNQPQHF.

The chain has TRBV7-9 and TRBJ2-7; D may be TRBD1 or TRBD2 (5 bases each). This CDR3 has 15 residues. Germline-derived CDR1 and CDR2 are SEHNR and FQNEAQ (reference sequence). The germline V and J ends were trimmed by 4 bases and 4 bases, with 17 bases remaining between them. The CDR3, as DNA: TGTGCCAGCAGCTCTGGGTCGTTGAGGGGATACGAGCAGTACTTC. This gives the protein CASSSGSLRGYEQYF.

This clonotype was detected only a few times. CDR3 sequence: CASSFLARETQYF. The CDR3 coding sequence is TGTGCCAGCAGTTTTCTGGCCAGGGAGACCCAGTACTTC. This chain links TRBV12-3 or TRBV12-4 with TRBJ2-5; D not certain. The V gene lost 3 bases and the J gene lost 5 bases, with 10 bases spanning the gap. This CDR3 region has 13 residues.